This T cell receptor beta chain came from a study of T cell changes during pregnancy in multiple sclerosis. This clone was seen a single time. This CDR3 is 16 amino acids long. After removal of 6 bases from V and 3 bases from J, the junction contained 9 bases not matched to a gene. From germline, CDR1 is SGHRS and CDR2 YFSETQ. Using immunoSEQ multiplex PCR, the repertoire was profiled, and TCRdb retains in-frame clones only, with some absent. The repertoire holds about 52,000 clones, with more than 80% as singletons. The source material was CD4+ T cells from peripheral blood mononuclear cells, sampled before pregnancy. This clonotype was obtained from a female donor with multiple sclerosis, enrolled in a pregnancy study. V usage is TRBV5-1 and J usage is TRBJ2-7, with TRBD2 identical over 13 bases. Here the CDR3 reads CASTNGGTSGIYEQYF. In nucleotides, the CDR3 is TGCGCCAGCACCAATGGGGGGACTAGCGGGATCTACGAGCAGTACTTC.